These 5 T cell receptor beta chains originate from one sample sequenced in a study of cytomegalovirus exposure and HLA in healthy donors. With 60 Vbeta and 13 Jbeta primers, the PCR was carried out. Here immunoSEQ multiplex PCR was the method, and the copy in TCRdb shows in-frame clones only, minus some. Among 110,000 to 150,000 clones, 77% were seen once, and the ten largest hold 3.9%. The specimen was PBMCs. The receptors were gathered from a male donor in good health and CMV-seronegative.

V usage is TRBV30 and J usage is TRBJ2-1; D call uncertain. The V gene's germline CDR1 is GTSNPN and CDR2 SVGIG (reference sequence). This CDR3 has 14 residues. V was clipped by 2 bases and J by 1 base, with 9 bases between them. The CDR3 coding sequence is TGTGCCTGGAGTCCCCAGGTTTCCTACAATGAGCAGTTCTTC. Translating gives CAWSPQVSYNEQFF. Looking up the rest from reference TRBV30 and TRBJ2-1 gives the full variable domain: SQTIHQWPATLVQPVGSPLSLECTVEGTSNPNLYWYRQAAGRGLQLLFYSVGIGQISSEVPQNLSASRPQDRQFILSSKKLLLSDSGFYLCAWSPQVSYNEQFFGPGTRLTVL.

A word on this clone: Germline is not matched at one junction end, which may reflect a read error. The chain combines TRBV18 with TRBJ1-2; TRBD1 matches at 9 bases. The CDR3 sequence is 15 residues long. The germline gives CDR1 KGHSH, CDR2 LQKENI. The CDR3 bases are TGTGCCAGCTCATCACCCGGGACAGGGACCTATGGCTACACCTTC. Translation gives CASSSPGTGTYGYTF.

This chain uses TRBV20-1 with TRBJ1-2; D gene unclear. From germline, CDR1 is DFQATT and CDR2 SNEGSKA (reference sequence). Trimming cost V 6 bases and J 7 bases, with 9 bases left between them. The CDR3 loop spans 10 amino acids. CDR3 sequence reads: CSAPGSGYTF. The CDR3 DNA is TGCAGTGCCCCCGGTAGTGGCTACACCTTC.

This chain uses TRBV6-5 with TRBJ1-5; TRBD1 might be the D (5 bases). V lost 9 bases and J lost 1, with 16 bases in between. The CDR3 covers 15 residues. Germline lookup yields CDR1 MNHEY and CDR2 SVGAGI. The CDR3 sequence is CASLQGLGSNQPQHF. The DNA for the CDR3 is TGTGCCAGTCTTCAGGGTTTAGGGAGCAATCAGCCCCAGCATTTT.

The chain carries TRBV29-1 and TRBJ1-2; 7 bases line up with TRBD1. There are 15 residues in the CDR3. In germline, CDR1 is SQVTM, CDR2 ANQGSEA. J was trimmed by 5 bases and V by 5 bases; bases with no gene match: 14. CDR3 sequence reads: CSVHHSTGREYGYTF. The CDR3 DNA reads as TGCAGCGTTCACCATTCGACAGGGCGGGAATATGGCTACACCTTC.